The source of this T cell receptor beta chain is a study of long-term antiretroviral therapy in people with HIV. Findings of the study overall: Diversity rose after ART but stayed below transplant donor controls. Clones showing expansion before ART dominated the repertoire at all time points.

In its sample, this clone was seen once. The antigen remains undetermined. Assay version v3.0 of immunoSEQ was used, and it was run at survey level. Profiled with immunoSEQ multiplex PCR; TCRdb holds only in-frame clones, not every one. The table includes some 17,000 clones, about four fifths detected once. The source of this sequence is a woman in her forties or fifties with HIV. The material was unsorted PBMCs, obtained 2.5 years before starting antiretroviral therapy.

The CDR3 reads CASREAASQETQYF. The DNA for the CDR3 is TGTGCCAGCCGAGAGGCTGCCAGTCAAGAGACCCAGTACTTC. The gene calls are TRBV7-8 and TRBJ2-5; D unresolved. The CDR3 length is 14 residues. V lost 8 bases and J 2 bases, leaving 15 bases between the germline ends. The V gene's germline CDR1 is SGHVS and CDR2 FQNEAQ.